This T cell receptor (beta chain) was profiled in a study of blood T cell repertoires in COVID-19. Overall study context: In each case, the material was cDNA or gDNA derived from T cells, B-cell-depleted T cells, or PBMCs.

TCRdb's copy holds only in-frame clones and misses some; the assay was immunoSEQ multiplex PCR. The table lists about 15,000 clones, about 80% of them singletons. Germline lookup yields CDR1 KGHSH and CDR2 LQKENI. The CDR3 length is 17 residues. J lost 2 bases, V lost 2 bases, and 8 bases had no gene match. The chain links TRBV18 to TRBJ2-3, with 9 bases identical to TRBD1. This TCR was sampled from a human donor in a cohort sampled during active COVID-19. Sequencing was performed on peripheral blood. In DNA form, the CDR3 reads TGTGCCAGCTCACCATCCCGGGACAGGGCCAACACAGATACGCAGTATTTT. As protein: CASSPSRDRANTDTQYF.